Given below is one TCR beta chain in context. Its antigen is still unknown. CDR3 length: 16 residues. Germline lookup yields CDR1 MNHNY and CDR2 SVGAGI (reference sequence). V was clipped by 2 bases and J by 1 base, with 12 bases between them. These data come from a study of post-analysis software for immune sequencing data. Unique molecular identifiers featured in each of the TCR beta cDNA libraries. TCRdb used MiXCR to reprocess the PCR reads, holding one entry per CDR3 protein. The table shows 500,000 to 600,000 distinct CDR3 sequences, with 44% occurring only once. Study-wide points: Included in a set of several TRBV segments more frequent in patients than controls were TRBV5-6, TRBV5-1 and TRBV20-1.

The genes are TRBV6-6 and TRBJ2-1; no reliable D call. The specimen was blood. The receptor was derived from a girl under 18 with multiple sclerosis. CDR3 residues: CASSYVKGRSYNEQFF. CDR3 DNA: TGTGCCAGCAGTTACGTGAAGGGCAGGTCCTACAATGAGCAGTTCTTC.